The present entry profiles one T cell receptor beta chain with its context. Its antigen remains unknown. The protocol was immunoSEQ multiplex PCR, while the TCRdb copy is restricted to in-frame clones and leaves out a portion. Found here are 90,000 to 120,000 clones, under 95% of them singletons; the top ten hold roughly a fifth. The sample originates from a study of T cell responses to AZD1222 COVID-19 vaccine. Points from the study as a whole: Unmutated variant regions reportedly attract nearly half of all spike-specific TCRs.

Germline CDR1 LNHDA, CDR2 SQIVND (reference sequence). The CDR3 contains 15 residues. With 4 bases clipped from V and 3 bases from J, the junction kept 8 bases outside the gene matches. The sequences come from peripheral blood, collected on day 0 of AZD1222 vaccination. The V and J genes are TRBV19 and TRBJ1-2; 7 nucleotides line up with TRBD1. The receptor's source is an adult in good health. This chain's CDR3 is CASSTQQGMDYGYTF. The CDR3 region has the DNA TGTGCCAGTAGTACACAACAGGGGATGGACTATGGCTACACCTTC.